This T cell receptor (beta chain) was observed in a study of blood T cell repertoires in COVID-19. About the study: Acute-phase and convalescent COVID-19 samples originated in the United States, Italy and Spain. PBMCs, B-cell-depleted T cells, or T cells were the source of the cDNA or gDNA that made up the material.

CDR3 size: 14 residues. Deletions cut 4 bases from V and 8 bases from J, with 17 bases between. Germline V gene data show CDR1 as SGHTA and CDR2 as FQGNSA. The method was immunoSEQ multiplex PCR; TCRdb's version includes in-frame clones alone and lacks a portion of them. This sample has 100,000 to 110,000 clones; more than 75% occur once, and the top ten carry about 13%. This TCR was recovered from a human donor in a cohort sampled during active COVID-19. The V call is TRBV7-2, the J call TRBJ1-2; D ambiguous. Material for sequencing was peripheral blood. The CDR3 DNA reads TGTGCCAGCAGCTCCACAACCAGCGCTCAAGGCTACACCTTC. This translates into CASSSTTSAQGYTF.